The 2 T cell receptor beta chains listed next were all sequenced from one sample in a study of vaccination and CD4 T cells after COVID-19. With the Oncomine TCR Beta short-read assay, DNA from cultured CD4+ T cells was sequenced. TCRdb re-derived calls from the PCR reads in MiXCR, one entry per CDR3 protein. The data contain 12,000 or so distinct CDR3 sequences, roughly 55% of them singletons. Their antigens are not known. Treatment here: approximately nine-day PBMC culture with coronavirus spike peptide pools or control peptides (ViraFEST assay). The specimen was CD4+ T cells from blood, cultured in vitro. The receptor set was obtained from a human donor who had recovered from COVID-19.

This clonotype is labeled large. Here the CDR3 DNA reads TGCAGTGCTATAAGACCCACAGGGGCAACTAATGAAAAACTGTTTTTT. Its translation is CSAIRPTGATNEKLFF. The J gene is TRBJ1-4, the V gene TRBV20-1, with 7 bases that match TRBD1. The CDR3 sequence is 16 residues long. The trim removed 4 bases at V and 0 bases at J, leaving 8 bases unmatched. Germline-derived CDR1 and CDR2 are DFQATT and SNEGSKA (reference sequence).

This clonotype occurred a few times. The chain links TRBV10-3 to TRBJ2-1; D is unresolved. V was shortened by 4 bases and J by 5 bases, with 3 bases between the two germline ends. This CDR3 contains 11 residues. CDR1 is ENHRY, CDR2 SYGVKD, per germline. The CDR3, as DNA: TGTGCCATCAGTGGGGACAATGAGCAGTTCTTC. This codes for CAISGDNEQFF.